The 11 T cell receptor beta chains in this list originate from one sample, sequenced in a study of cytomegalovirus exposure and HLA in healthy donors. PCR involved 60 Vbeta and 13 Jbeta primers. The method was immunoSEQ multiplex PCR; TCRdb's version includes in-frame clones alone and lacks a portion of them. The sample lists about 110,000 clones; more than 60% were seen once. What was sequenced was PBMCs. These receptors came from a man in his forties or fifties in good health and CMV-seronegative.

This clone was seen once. The DNA of the CDR3 is TGTGCCAGCAGAGAGGGTAGGCAATATGGCTACACCTTC. It codes for CASREGRQYGYTF. The V call is TRBV11-2, the J call TRBJ1-2, with no clear D. The CDR3 consists of 13 residues. V dropped 6 bases and J dropped 5 bases, with 13 bases sitting between them. CDR1 and CDR2 (germline): SGHAT, FQNNGV.

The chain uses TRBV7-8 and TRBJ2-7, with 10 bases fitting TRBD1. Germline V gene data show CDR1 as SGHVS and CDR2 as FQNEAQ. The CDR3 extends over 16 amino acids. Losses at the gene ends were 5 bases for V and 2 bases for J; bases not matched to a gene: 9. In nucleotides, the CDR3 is TGTGCCAGCAGCCCGCGGACCGGGACAGGGGCCTACGAGCAGTACTTC. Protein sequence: CASSPRTGTGAYEQYF.

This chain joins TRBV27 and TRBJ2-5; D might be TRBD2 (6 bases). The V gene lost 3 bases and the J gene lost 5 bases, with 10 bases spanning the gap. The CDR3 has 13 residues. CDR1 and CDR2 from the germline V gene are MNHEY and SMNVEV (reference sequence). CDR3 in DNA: TGTGCCAGCAGTTTCGCTGCGGGGGAGACCCAGTACTTC. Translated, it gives CASSFAAGETQYF.

The CDR3 nucleotides read TGTGCCAGCAGTCCGGTTGATGAGCAGTTCTTC. Its protein product is CASSPVDEQFF. The V gene is TRBV6-6, the J gene TRBJ2-1; no clear D gene. V lost 5 bases to trimming and J lost 8 bases, with 7 bases between them. Germline values: CDR1 MNHNY, CDR2 SVGAGI (reference sequence). CDR3 length equals 11 residues.

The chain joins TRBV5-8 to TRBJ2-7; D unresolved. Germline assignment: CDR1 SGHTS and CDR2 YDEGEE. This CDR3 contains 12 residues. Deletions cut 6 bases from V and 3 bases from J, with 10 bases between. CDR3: CASTFRSYEQYF. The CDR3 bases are TGTGCCAGCACCTTTAGGAGCTACGAGCAGTACTTC.

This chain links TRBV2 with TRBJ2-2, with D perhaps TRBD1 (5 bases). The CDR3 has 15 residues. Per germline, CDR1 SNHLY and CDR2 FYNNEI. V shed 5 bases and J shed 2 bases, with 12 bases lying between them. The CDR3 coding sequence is TGTGCCAGCAGTTATACTCAGGGTAACACCGGGGAGCTGTTTTTT. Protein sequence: CASSYTQGNTGELFF.

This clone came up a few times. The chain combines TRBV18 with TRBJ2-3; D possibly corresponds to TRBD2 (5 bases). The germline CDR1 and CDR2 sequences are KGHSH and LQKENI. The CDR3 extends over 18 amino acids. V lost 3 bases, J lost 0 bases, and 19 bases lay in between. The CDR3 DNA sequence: TGTGCCAGCTCACCCACAGTCGCGGCGGGCTCTAGCACAGATACGCAGTATTTT. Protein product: CASSPTVAAGSSTDTQYF.

DNA of the CDR3: TGTGCCAGCAGGCCGGCCGGGACCTACGAGCAGTACTTC. It translates to CASRPAGTYEQYF. The chain employs TRBV5-6 and TRBJ2-7; D perhaps matches TRBD2 (5 bases). Trimming cost V 5 bases and J 2 bases, with 11 bases left between them. Germline V CDR1 and CDR2: SGHDT, YYEEEE. The CDR3 consists of 13 residues. The whole variable domain, remainder taken from reference TRBV5-6 and TRBJ2-7, is DAGVTQSPTHLIKTRGQQVTLRCSPKSGHDTVSWYQQALGQGPQFIFQYYEEEERQRGNFPDRFSGHQFPNYSSELNVNALLLGDSALYLCASRPAGTYEQYFGPGTRLTVT.

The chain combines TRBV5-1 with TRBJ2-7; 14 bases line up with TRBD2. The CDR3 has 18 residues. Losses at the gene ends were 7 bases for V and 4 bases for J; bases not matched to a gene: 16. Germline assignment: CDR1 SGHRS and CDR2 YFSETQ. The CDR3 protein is CASSKGLAGARRGYEQYF. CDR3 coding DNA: TGCGCCAGCTCGAAGGGACTAGCGGGGGCACGGAGAGGATACGAGCAGTACTTC.

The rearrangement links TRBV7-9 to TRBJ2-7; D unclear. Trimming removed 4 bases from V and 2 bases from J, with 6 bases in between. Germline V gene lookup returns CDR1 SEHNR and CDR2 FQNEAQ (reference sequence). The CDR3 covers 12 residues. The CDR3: CASSSYTYEQYF. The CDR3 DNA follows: TGTGCCAGCAGCTCGTACACCTACGAGCAGTACTTC.

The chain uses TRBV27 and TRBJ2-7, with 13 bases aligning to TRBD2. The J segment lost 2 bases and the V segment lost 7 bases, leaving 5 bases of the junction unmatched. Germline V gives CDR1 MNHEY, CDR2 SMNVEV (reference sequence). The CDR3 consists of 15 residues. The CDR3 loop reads CASNSGTSGTYEQYF. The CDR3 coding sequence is TGTGCCAGCAACTCCGGGACTAGCGGGACCTACGAGCAGTACTTC.